These 9 T cell receptor beta chains were sequenced from one sample in a study of blood T cell repertoires in COVID-19. Using immunoSEQ multiplex PCR, the repertoire was profiled, and TCRdb retains in-frame clones only, with some absent. This table has approximately 80,000 clones, around 80% appearing once. Sequenced material: peripheral blood. Receptors originate from a man aged 60 to 75 with acute or convalescent COVID-19.

The V gene is TRBV12-3 or TRBV12-4, the J gene TRBJ2-3; 7 bases match TRBD2. Trimming at V came to 7 bases and at J to 4 bases, leaving 5 bases not matched to a gene. The CDR3 is 13 residues long. The CDR3 DNA reads TGTGCCAGCAAGTCGGGGGGTGCAGATACGCAGTATTTT. Translation gives CASKSGGADTQYF.

The chain is built from TRBV12-3 or TRBV12-4 and TRBJ2-2, with unresolved D. This CDR3 contains 11 residues. Trimming removed 3 bases at V and 7 bases at J, with 3 bases between. CDR3 in DNA: TGTGCCAGCAGTTTCTTCGGGGAGCTGTTTTTT. It is translated as CASSFFGELFF.

V is TRBV27 and J is TRBJ1-2, with D perhaps TRBD1 (5 bases). CDR1 is MNHEY, CDR2 SMNVEV, per germline (reference sequence). Trimming pared 10 bases from V and 8 bases from J, leaving 20 bases between. The CDR3 length is 13 residues. CDR3 DNA sequence: TGTGCCACTGCGAAGGACACCCGAAGCGGCTACACCTTC. Translation gives CATAKDTRSGYTF.

The J gene is TRBJ1-6, the V gene TRBV18; a weak D match, TRBD1 (6 bases). With 4 bases removed from V and 7 bases from J, the gap between germline ends came to 14 bases. The CDR3 totals 15 residues. Germline CDR1 KGHSH, CDR2 LQKENI. The CDR3, as DNA: TGTGCCAGCTCACTCGGACAGATCAAAAATTCACCCCTCCACTTT. Protein sequence: CASSLGQIKNSPLHF.

In this sample, this clone turned up once. The chain combines TRBV15 with TRBJ1-1, with TRBD1 as a possible D gene (6 bases). The CDR3 totals 14 residues. The germline V gene has CDR1 LNHNV and CDR2 YYDKDF (reference sequence). Trimming stripped 1 base from V and 3 bases from J, with 9 bases between. The CDR3 is CATSRGTDHTEAFF. DNA of the CDR3: TGTGCCACCAGCAGAGGGACAGATCACACTGAAGCTTTCTTT. The whole variable domain, remainder taken from reference TRBV15 and TRBJ1-1, is DAMVIQNPRYQVTQFGKPVTLSCSQTLNHNVMYWYQQKSSQAPKLLFHYYDKDFNNEADTPDNFQSRRPNTSFCFLDIRSPGLGDTAMYLCATSRGTDHTEAFFGQGTRLTVV.

The chain has TRBV27 and TRBJ1-6; TRBD1 matches 7 bases. J was trimmed by 0 bases and V by 5 bases; bases with no gene match: 13. The CDR3 extends over 19 amino acids. Looked up from germline, CDR1 is MNHEY and CDR2 is SMNVEV (reference sequence). CDR3 DNA: TGTGCCAGCAGTCGACCGACAGGGTCCCTACCCTCCTATAATTCACCCCTCCACTTT. Translated: CASSRPTGSLPSYNSPLHF.

By share of the sample, this clone is medium-sized. The rearrangement uses TRBV6-2 or TRBV6-3 and TRBJ1-1, with unresolved D. V lost 0 bases, J lost 0 bases, and 5 bases lay in between. Germline CDR1 and CDR2: MNHEY and SVGEGT. This CDR3 has 14 amino acids. In nucleotides, the CDR3 is TGTGCCAGCAGTTACTCGGCGGTGAACACTGAAGCTTTCTTT. Its protein product is CASSYSAVNTEAFF.

This chain uses TRBV3-1 (or the pseudogene TRBV3-2) with TRBJ2-5; 11 positions match TRBD2. V lost 4 bases, J lost 6 bases, and 10 bases stayed unmatched. Germline V gene data show CDR1 as LGHDT and CDR2 as YNNKEL (reference sequence). The CDR3 covers 16 residues. DNA for the CDR3: TGTGCCAGCAGCCTTAGCGGGGGGGCCGGGAAAAAGACCCAGTACTTC. It is translated as CASSLSGGAGKKTQYF.

As concerns this clone: This same CDR3 is encoded by further DNA sequences in the sample. The chain couples TRBV19 to TRBJ1-6; maybe TRBD1 (5 bases). Germline V gene sequence: CDR1 LNHDA, CDR2 SQIVND (reference sequence). CDR3 length: 14 amino acids. Trimming took 8 bases from V and 8 from J, leaving 16 bases between them. Here the CDR3 DNA reads TGTGCCAGTGGCAACATTGGAGGGGATTCACCCCTCCACTTT. Translating gives CASGNIGGDSPLHF.